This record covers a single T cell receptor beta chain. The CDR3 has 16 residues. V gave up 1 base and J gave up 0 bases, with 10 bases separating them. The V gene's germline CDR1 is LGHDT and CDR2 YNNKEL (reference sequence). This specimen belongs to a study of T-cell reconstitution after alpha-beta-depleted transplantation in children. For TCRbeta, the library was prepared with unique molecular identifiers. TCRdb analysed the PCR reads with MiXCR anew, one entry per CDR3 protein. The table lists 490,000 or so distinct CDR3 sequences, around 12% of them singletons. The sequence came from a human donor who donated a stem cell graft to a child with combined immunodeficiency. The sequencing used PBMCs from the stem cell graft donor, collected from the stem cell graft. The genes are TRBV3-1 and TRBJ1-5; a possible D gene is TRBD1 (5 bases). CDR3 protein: CASSQAGGGSNQPQHF. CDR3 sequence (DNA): TGTGCCAGCAGCCAAGCGGGCGGGGGTAGCAATCAGCCCCAGCATTTT.